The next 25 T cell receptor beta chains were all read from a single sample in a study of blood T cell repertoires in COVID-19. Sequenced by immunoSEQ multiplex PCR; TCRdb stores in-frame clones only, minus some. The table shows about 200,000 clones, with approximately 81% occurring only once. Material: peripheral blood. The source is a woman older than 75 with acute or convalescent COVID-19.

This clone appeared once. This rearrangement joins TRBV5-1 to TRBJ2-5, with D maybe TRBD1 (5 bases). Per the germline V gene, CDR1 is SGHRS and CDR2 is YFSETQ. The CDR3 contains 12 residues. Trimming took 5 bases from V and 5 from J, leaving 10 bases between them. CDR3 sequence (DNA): TGCGCCAGCAGAAGGGGTCAGGAGACCCAGTACTTC. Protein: CASRRGQETQYF. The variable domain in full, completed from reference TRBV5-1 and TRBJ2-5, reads KAGVTQTPRYLIKTRGQQVTLSCSPISGHRSVSWYQQTPGQGLQFLFEYFSETQRNKGNFPGRFSGRQFSNSRSEMNVSTLELGDSALYLCASRRGQETQYFGPGTRLLVL.

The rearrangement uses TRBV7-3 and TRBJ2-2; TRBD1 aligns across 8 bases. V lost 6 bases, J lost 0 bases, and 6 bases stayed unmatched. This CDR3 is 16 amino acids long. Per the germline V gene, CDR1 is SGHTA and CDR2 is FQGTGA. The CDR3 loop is CASSRQGPTNTGELFF. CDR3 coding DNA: TGTGCCAGCAGTCGACAGGGGCCTACGAACACCGGGGAGCTGTTTTTT.

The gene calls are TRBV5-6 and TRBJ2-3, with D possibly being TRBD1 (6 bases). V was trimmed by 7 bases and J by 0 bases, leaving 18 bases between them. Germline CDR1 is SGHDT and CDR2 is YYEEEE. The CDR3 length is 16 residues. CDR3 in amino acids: CASGHGQIASTDTQYF. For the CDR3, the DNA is TGTGCCAGCGGTCACGGACAGATTGCTAGCACAGATACGCAGTATTTT.

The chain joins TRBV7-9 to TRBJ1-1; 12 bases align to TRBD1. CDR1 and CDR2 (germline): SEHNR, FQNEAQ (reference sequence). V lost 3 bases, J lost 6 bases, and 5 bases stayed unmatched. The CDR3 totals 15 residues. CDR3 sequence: CASSFRDRGQAEAFF. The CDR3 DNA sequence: TGTGCCAGCAGCTTTCGGGACAGGGGGCAGGCTGAAGCTTTCTTT. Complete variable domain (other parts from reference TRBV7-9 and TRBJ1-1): DTGVSQNPRHKITKRGQNVTFRCDPISEHNRLYWYRQTLGQGPEFLTYFQNEAQLEKSRLLSDRFSAERPKGSFSTLEIQRTEQGDSAMYLCASSFRDRGQAEAFFGQGTRLTVV.

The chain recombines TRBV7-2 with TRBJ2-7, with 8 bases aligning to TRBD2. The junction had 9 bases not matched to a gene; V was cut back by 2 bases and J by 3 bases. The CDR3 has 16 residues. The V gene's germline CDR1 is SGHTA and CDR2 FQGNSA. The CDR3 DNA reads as TGTGCCAGCAGCTTAAAGGCTAGCGGGTTTTTCTACGAGCAGTACTTC. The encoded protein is CASSLKASGFFYEQYF. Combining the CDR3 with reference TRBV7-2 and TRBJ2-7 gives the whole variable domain GAGVSQSPSNKVTEKGKDVELRCDPISGHTALYWYRQSLGQGLEFLIYFQGNSAPDKSGLPSDRFSAERTGGSVSTLTIQRTQQEDSAVYLCASSLKASGFFYEQYFGPGTRLTVT.

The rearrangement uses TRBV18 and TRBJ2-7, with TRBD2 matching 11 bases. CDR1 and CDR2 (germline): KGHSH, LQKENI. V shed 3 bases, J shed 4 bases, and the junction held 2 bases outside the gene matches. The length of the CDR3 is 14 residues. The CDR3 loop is CASSPTSGDYEQYF. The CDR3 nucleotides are TGTGCCAGCTCACCGACTAGCGGGGATTACGAGCAGTACTTC.

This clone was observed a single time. The chain's CDR3 is CSASTTSGSTGELFF. The CDR3 DNA reads as TGCAGTGCTAGTACAACTAGCGGGAGTACCGGGGAGCTGTTTTTT. The chain uses TRBV20-1 and TRBJ2-2; the match to TRBD2 covers 11 bases. Germline CDR1 and CDR2: DFQATT and SNEGSKA (reference sequence). Unmatched junction bases numbered 5, after V lost 3 bases and J lost 5 bases. CDR3 size: 15 residues.

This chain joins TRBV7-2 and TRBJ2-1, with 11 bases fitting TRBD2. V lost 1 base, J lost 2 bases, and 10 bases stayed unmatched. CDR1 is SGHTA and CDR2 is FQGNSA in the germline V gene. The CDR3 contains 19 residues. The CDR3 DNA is TGTGCCAGCAGCTTAGTAGGGACTAGCGGCCCCTTGGCCTACAATGAGCAGTTCTTC. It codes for CASSLVGTSGPLAYNEQFF.

CDR3 sequence (DNA): TGTGCCAGCAGGGATCTATTTAGCGGGACGCGCTCCTACGAGCAGTACTTC. It translates to CASRDLFSGTRSYEQYF. The chain uses TRBV2 and TRBJ2-7; the match to TRBD2 covers 8 bases. Germline CDR1 is SNHLY and CDR2 is FYNNEI. V shed 6 bases, J shed 0 bases, and the junction held 13 bases outside the gene matches. CDR3 size: 17 residues.

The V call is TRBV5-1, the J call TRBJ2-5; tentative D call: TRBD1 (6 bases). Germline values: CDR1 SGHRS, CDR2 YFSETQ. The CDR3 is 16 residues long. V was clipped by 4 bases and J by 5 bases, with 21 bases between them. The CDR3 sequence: CASSPVGQTAGETQYF. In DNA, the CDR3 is TGCGCCAGCAGCCCGGTCGGACAGACCGCCGGGGAGACCCAGTACTTC.

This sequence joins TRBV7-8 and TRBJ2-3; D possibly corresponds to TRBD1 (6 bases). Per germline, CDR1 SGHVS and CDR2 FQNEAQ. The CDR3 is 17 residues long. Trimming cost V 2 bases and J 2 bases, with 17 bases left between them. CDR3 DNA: TGTGCCAGCAGCTTACGGGCAGGGGCCCTCAACACAGATACGCAGTATTTT. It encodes CASSLRAGALNTDTQYF.

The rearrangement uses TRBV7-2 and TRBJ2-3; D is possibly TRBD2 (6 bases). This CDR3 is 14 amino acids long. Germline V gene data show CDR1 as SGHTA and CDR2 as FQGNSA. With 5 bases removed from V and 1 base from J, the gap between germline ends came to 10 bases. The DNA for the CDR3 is TGTGCCAGCAGCCTTTCTAGCGGCACAGATACGCAGTATTTT. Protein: CASSLSSGTDTQYF.

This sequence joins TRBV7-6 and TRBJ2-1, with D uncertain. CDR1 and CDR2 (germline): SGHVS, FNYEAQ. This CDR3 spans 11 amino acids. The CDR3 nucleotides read TGTGCGCTCTCCCGGGTTAGTGAGCAGTTCTTC. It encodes CALSRVSEQFF.

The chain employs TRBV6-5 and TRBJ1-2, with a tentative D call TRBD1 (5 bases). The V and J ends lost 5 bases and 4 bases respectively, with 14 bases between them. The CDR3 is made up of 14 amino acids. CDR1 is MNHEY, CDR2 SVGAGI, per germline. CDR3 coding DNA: TGTGCCAGCAGTACCCAGGGAGGTAGCTATGGCTACACCTTC. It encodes CASSTQGGSYGYTF.

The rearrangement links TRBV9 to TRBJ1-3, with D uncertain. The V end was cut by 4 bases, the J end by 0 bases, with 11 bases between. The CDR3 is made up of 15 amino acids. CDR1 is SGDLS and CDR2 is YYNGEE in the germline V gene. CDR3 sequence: CASSPRGLSGNTIYF. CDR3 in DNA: TGTGCCAGCAGCCCAAGAGGGCTCTCTGGAAACACCATATATTTT. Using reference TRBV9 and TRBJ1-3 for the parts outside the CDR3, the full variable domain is DSGVTQTPKHLITATGQRVTLRCSPRSGDLSVYWYQQSLDQGLQFLIQYYNGEERAKGNILERFSAQQFPDLHSELNLSSLELGDSALYFCASSPRGLSGNTIYFGEGSWLTVV.

DNA of the CDR3: TGTGCCAGCCGGGGACTAGCGGCGACGGGGGAGCAGTTCTTC. It specifies CASRGLAATGEQFF. The chain links TRBV7-8 to TRBJ2-1; 11 nucleotides align to TRBD2. The germline gives CDR1 SGHVS, CDR2 FQNEAQ. J was trimmed by 10 bases and V by 8 bases; bases with no gene match: 10. The CDR3 is made up of 14 amino acids.

The CDR3 region is CASGLPYSNYGYTF. CDR3 DNA sequence: TGTGCCAGCGGTCTTCCCTATTCTAACTATGGCTACACCTTC. This chain connects TRBV28 to TRBJ1-2; D gene ambiguous. From germline, CDR1 is MDHEN and CDR2 SYDVKM. This CDR3 is built from 14 residues. Trimming took 8 bases from V and 0 from J, leaving 13 bases between them.

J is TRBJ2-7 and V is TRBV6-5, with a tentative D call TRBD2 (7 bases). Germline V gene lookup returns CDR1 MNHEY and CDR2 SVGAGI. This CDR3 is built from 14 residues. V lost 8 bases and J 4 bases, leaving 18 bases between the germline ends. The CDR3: CASAMRGGRYEQYF. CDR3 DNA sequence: TGTGCCAGCGCTATGAGGGGGGGGCGGTACGAGCAGTACTTC.

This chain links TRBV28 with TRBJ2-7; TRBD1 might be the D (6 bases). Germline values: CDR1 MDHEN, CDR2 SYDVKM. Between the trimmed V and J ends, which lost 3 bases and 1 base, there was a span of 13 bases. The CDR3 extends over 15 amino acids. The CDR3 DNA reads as TGTGCCAGCAGTTTCACGACAGGCCAGTCCTACGAGCAGTACTTC. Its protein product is CASSFTTGQSYEQYF.

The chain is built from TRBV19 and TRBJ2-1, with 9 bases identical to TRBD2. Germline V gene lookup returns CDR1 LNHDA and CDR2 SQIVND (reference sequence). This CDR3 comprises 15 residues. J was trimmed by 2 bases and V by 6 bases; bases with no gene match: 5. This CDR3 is CASRSGLAPYNEQFF. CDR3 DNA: TGTGCCAGTAGATCGGGACTAGCCCCCTACAATGAGCAGTTCTTC.

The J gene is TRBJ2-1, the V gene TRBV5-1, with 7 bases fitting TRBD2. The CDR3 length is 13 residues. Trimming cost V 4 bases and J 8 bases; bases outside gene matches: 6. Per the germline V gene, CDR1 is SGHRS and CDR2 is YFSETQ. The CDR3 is CASSDTSVDEQFF. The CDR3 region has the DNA TGCGCCAGCAGCGACACTAGCGTGGATGAGCAGTTCTTC.

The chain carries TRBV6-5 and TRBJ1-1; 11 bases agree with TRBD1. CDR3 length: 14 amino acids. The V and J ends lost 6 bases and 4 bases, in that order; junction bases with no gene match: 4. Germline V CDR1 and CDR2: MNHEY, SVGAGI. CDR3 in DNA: TGTGCCAGCAGGGACAGGGGGCCGGCCACTGAAGCTTTCTTT. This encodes CASRDRGPATEAFF.

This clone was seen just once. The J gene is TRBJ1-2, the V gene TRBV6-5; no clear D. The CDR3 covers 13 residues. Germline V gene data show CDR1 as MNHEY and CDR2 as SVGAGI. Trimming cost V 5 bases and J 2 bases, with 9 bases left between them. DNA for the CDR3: TGTGCCAGCAGTCGTACACCAAACTATGGCTACACCTTC. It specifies CASSRTPNYGYTF.

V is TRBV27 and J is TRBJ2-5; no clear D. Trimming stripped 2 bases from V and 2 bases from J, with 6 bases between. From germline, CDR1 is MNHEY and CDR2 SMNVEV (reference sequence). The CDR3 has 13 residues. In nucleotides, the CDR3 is TGTGCCAGCAGTTTACGGAGACAAGAGACCCAGTACTTC. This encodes CASSLRRQETQYF.

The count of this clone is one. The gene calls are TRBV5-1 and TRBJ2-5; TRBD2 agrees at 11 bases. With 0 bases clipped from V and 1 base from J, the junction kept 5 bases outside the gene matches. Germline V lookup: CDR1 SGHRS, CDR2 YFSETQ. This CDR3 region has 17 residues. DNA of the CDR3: TGCGCCAGCAGCTTGGCCGGGACTAGCGGAACCCAAGAGACCCAGTACTTC. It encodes CASSLAGTSGTQETQYF.